The present entry profiles one TCR beta chain with its context. Profiled with immunoSEQ multiplex PCR; TCRdb holds only in-frame clones, not every one. Of approximately 47,000 clones in the sample, 80% to 90% were seen once. This sample was included in a study of PD-L1 blockade in urothelial cancer. Whole-study context: About 85% of the roughly 30 patients were males with bladder-origin urothelial cancer.

Time point reported: peripheral blood 6 weeks after treatment start. Germline V gene sequence: CDR1 MGHRA, CDR2 YSYEKL. V was trimmed by 1 base and J by 3 bases, leaving 18 bases between them. The CDR3 extends over 17 amino acids. Source: PBMCs, taken around atezolizumab (anti-PD-L1) treatment. This sequence originates from a man aged 70 or older with urothelial cancer. This rearrangement joins TRBV4-1 to TRBJ1-1, with a weak D call TRBD1 (5 bases). The CDR3 sequence: CASSQVYSVGGDTEAFF. The CDR3 DNA follows: TGCGCCAGCAGCCAAGTTTACAGCGTGGGGGGGGACACTGAAGCTTTCTTT.